A selection of T cell receptor beta chains follows, all from one sample in a study of T cells after yellow fever vaccination. MiXCR, run by TCRdb on the 5' RACE reads, gives a single entry per CDR3 protein. The data show 150,000 to 200,000 distinct CDR3 sequences, about 6% seen once. The sequencing used CD4+ T cells sorted from PBMCs, collected on the day of the first yellow fever vaccination. The source of these receptors is a man younger than 35 who received the YFV17D yellow fever vaccine. Both conserved end residues are part of each CDR3. A D gene is named only where the DNA matches it firmly. Size is omitted from some rows. Given values are once, few, many or a class for expanded clones.

TRBV7-8	.	.	TRBJ1-1	CASSPRLENTEAFF	TGTGCCAGCAGCCCACGACTGGAGAACACTGAAGCTTTCTTT
TRBV6-5	few	.	TRBJ1-2	CASSYSRATVGYTF	TGTGCCAGCAGTTACTCACGGGCAACTGTCGGCTACACCTTC
TRBV6-2/TRBV6-3	many	.	TRBJ2-7	CASSSRASSNEQYF	TGTGCCAGCAGTTCCCGGGCCTCAAGCAACGAGCAGTACTTC
TRBV5-4	.	.	TRBJ2-3	CASSQGGRGHGDTQYF	TGTGCCAGCAGCCAAGGTGGGAGGGGGCACGGAGATACGCAGTATTTT
TRBV20-1	.	.	TRBJ2-1	CSARVAFYNEQFF	TGCAGTGCGCGAGTCGCTTTCTACAATGAGCAGTTCTTC
TRBV19	.	.	TRBJ2-1	CASSIKGSEQFF	TGTGCCAGTAGCATAAAGGGGAGTGAGCAGTTCTTC
TRBV2	few	.	TRBJ1-1	CASSFESDTLAFF	TGTGCCAGCAGTTTTGAGTCCGACACCTTAGCTTTCTTT
TRBV5-1	few	TRBD2	TRBJ2-3	CASSSVPGLAGVGDTQYF	TGCGCCAGCAGCTCCGTCCCGGGACTAGCGGGGGTTGGAGATACGCAGTATTTT
TRBV3-1	.	.	TRBJ2-2	CASRDTGTGNTGELFF	TGTGCCAGCAGAGACACCGGGACGGGGAACACCGGGGAGCTGTTTTTT
TRBV6-2/TRBV6-3	.	.	TRBJ1-6	CASSPGRARTLHF	TGTGCCAGCAGCCCCGGTAGGGCAAGAACCCTCCACTTT
TRBV20-1	many	TRBD1	TRBJ2-1	CSTGTAVEQFF	TGCAGTACCGGGACAGCAGTGGAGCAGTTCTTC
TRBV20-1	few	.	TRBJ2-5	CSARDMAGAETQYF	TGCAGTGCTAGAGATATGGCGGGGGCAGAGACCCAGTACTTC
TRBV2	many	.	TRBJ2-3	CASSEVRASDTQYF	TGTGCCAGCAGTGAAGTCCGGGCGTCAGATACGCAGTATTTT
TRBV6-2/TRBV6-3	few	.	TRBJ1-1	CASTDLLPSGAFF	TGTGCCAGCACCGACCTATTGCCCTCGGGAGCTTTCTTT
TRBV4-1	few	.	TRBJ2-1	CASSQLPGLSSYNEQFF	TGCGCCAGCAGCCAGTTGCCGGGACTGAGCTCCTACAATGAGCAGTTCTTC
TRBV18	few	.	TRBJ1-5	CASSPEGSKNQPQHF	TGTGCCAGCTCACCAGAAGGGAGTAAAAATCAGCCCCAGCATTTT
TRBV20-1	many	TRBD2	TRBJ2-2	CSASLSGGYNTGELFF	TGCAGTGCATCCCTTAGCGGGGGTTATAACACCGGGGAGCTGTTTTTT
TRBV4-2	many	TRBD1	TRBJ2-5	CASSRGTGGQGETQYF	TGTGCCAGCAGCCGGGGGACAGGGGGGCAAGGAGAGACCCAGTACTTC
TRBV7-6	many	.	TRBJ2-5	CASSLGRGHQETQYF	TGTGCCAGCAGCTTAGGTCGGGGGCACCAAGAGACCCAGTACTTC
TRBV18	.	.	TRBJ2-7	CASGFGGAYEQYF	TGTGCCAGCGGTTTTGGAGGGGCCTACGAGCAGTACTTC
TRBV6-5	.	.	TRBJ2-7	CASRSRRDGEQYF	TGTGCCAGCAGATCAAGACGGGACGGCGAGCAGTACTTC
TRBV6-5	many	.	TRBJ2-2	CASSPSSSTGELFF	TGTGCCAGCAGCCCGAGCTCTTCGACCGGGGAGCTGTTTTTT
TRBV27	.	.	TRBJ1-1	CASAQVRVVSTEAFF	TGTGCCAGCGCCCAGGTCAGGGTAGTGAGTACTGAAGCTTTCTTT
TRBV20-1	few	.	TRBJ1-2	CSAARGSYGYTF	TGCAGTGCTGCCCGGGGGAGCTATGGCTACACCTTC
TRBV7-6	.	.	TRBJ2-5	CASSPRQGGKETQYF	TGTGCCAGCAGCCCCCGTCAGGGGGGAAAAGAGACCCAGTACTTC
TRBV20-1	.	.	TRBJ2-4	CSSRDDSGTPLAKNIQYF	TGCAGTTCTAGAGATGACTCCGGGACACCTCTAGCCAAAAACATTCAGTACTTC
TRBV7-2	many	.	TRBJ2-3	CASSSAFWGDTQYF	TGTGCCAGCAGCTCCGCATTCTGGGGAGATACGCAGTATTTT
TRBV7-2	many	.	TRBJ1-5	CASSLAPYVEPQHF	TGTGCCAGCAGCTTAGCGCCATACGTTGAGCCCCAGCATTTT
TRBV4-3	many	.	TRBJ2-5	CASSQDWRGLTETQYF	TGCGCCAGCAGCCAAGATTGGCGGGGTTTGACAGAGACCCAGTACTTC
TRBV5-6	few	TRBD1	TRBJ1-1	CASSLVPGQGAEAFF	TGTGCCAGCAGCTTGGTCCCGGGACAGGGGGCTGAAGCTTTCTTT
TRBV18	.	.	TRBJ2-7	CASSPSAGATYEQYF	TGTGCCAGCTCACCGTCTGCGGGGGCTACCTACGAGCAGTACTTC
TRBV12-3/TRBV12-4	many	.	TRBJ2-2	CASTRMVGSGTGELFF	TGTGCCAGCACCCGCATGGTCGGGAGTGGGACCGGGGAGCTGTTTTTT